The 23 T cell receptor beta chains in this list originate from one sample, sequenced in a study of shared clonotypes between healthy human individuals. Here immunoSEQ multiplex PCR was the method, and the copy in TCRdb shows in-frame clones only, minus some. The sample contains about 480,000 clones, about four fifths of which appear only once. The source material was PBMCs. These receptors originate from a woman between 40 and 50 years old in good health. Some clones in this sample may be carry-over from other donors' samples.

This chain connects TRBV27 to TRBJ1-2; 8 positions match TRBD1. After removal of 10 bases from V and 9 bases from J, the junction contained 13 bases not matched to a gene. CDR3 length: 13 residues. CDR1 and CDR2 (germline): MNHEY, SMNVEV (reference sequence). The CDR3 region is CATTARGQFSYTF. DNA for the CDR3: TGTGCCACCACGGCCAGGGGGCAATTTAGCTACACCTTC.

The chain carries TRBV5-8 and TRBJ2-3, with D unresolved. Per germline, CDR1 SGHTS and CDR2 YDEGEE. This CDR3 spans 13 amino acids. The ends were cut back, 7 bases at V and 0 bases at J, with 9 bases in the middle. CDR3 sequence reads: CASLTRSTDTQYF. CDR3 nucleotide sequence: TGTGCCAGCCTTACCAGGAGCACAGATACGCAGTATTTT. Variable domain in full (rest from reference TRBV5-8 and TRBJ2-3): EAGVTQSPTHLIKTRGQQATLRCSPISGHTSVYWYQQALGLGLQFLLWYDEGEERNRGNFPPRFSGRQFPNYSSELNVNALELEDSALYLCASLTRSTDTQYFGPGTRLTVL.

The V gene is TRBV14, the J gene TRBJ2-7; 7 bases match TRBD1. The CDR3 extends over 14 amino acids. The J segment lost 2 bases and the V segment lost 3 bases, leaving 4 bases of the junction unmatched. Germline V gene sequence: CDR1 SGHDN, CDR2 FVKESK. This CDR3 reads CASSHWDRAYEQYF. The CDR3 region has the DNA TGTGCCAGCAGCCATTGGGACAGAGCCTACGAGCAGTACTTC. Full variable domain (remainder filled in from reference TRBV14 and TRBJ2-7): EAGVTQFPSHSVIEKGQTVTLRCDPISGHDNLYWYRRVMGKEIKFLLHFVKESKQDESGMPNNRFLAERTGGTYSTLKVQPAELEDSGVYFCASSHWDRAYEQYFGPGTRLTVT.

There are many counts of this clone. This sequence joins TRBV7-7 and TRBJ2-5; 7 nucleotides line up with TRBD1. Germline V CDR1 and CDR2: SSHAT, FNYEAQ (reference sequence). The CDR3 spans 14 residues. The trim removed 5 bases at V and 5 bases at J, leaving 8 bases unmatched. The CDR3 DNA is TGTGCCAGCAGCCAGCTAGGGGGCGGTGAGACCCAGTACTTC. Translation: CASSQLGGGETQYF. The variable domain in full, completed from reference TRBV7-7 and TRBJ2-5, reads GAGVSQSPRYKVTKRGQDVTLRCDPISSHATLYWYQQALGQGPEFLTYFNYEAQPDKSGLPSDRFSAERPEGSISTLTIQRTEQRDSAMYRCASSQLGGGETQYFGPGTRLLVL.

To note about this clone: Its ends do not fully match the called genes, so a read error is possible. V is TRBV2 and J is TRBJ1-5; D remains ambiguous. This CDR3 has 13 residues. Germline V lookup: CDR1 SNHLY, CDR2 FYNNEI. The CDR3 protein is CAGSEWPNQPQHF. The CDR3 DNA reads as TGTGCCGGCAGTGAATGGCCCAATCAGCCCCAGCATTTT.

J is TRBJ2-7 and V is TRBV28; TRBD1 might be the D (6 bases). CDR1 is MDHEN and CDR2 is SYDVKM in the germline V gene. V lost 3 bases and J lost 3, with 15 bases in between. The CDR3 is 15 residues long. The DNA of the CDR3 is TGTGCCAGCAGTTTTACAGGGAATCGGGGCTACGAGCAGTACTTC. This gives the protein CASSFTGNRGYEQYF. Using reference TRBV28 and TRBJ2-7 for the parts outside the CDR3, the full variable domain is DVKVTQSSRYLVKRTGEKVFLECVQDMDHENMFWYRQDPGLGLRLIYFSYDVKMKEKGDIPEGYSVSREKKERFSLILESASTNQTSMYLCASSFTGNRGYEQYFGPGTRLTVT.

This chain joins TRBV2 and TRBJ1-1, with D maybe TRBD1 (6 bases). The CDR3 has 15 residues. Trimming shortened V by 11 bases and J by 5 bases, and 24 bases separated the two germline ends. Germline V CDR1 and CDR2: SNHLY, FYNNEI. CDR3 sequence (DNA): TGTGCCCGCTGTGAACGGGGGGCCGGGGGGACTGAAGCTTTCTTT. Residues: CARCERGAGGTEAFF.

The genes are TRBV27 and TRBJ2-7; 9 bases align to TRBD1. J was trimmed by 6 bases and V by 6 bases; bases with no gene match: 6. The germline V gene encodes CDR1 MNHEY and CDR2 SMNVEV (reference sequence). The CDR3 is 13 amino acids. The CDR3 nucleotides read TGTGCCAGCAGCCCGAGGGACAGGGTCGAGCAGTACTTC. It is translated as CASSPRDRVEQYF.

The gene calls are TRBV5-1 and TRBJ2-2; TRBD1 matches at 8 bases. The trim removed 4 bases at V and 4 bases at J, leaving 6 bases unmatched. Per the germline V gene, CDR1 is SGHRS and CDR2 is YFSETQ. The CDR3 has 15 amino acids. CDR3 sequence reads: CASSPQGAGTGELFF. CDR3 nucleotides: TGCGCCAGCAGCCCCCAGGGGGCGGGCACCGGGGAGCTGTTTTTT.

The J gene is TRBJ2-1, the V gene TRBV5-5; TRBD2 is a possible D gene (6 bases). Looked up from germline, CDR1 is SGHKS and CDR2 is YYEKEE (reference sequence). The CDR3 runs 14 residues. V was shortened by 0 bases and J by 10 bases, with 14 bases between the two germline ends. CDR3 DNA sequence: TGTGCCAGCAGCTTGGGGACGTCTGCGGGGGAGCAGTTCTTC. Translating gives CASSLGTSAGEQFF.

This clone was counted ten times or more. V is TRBV19 and J is TRBJ1-1, with 11 bases that match TRBD1. Germline CDR1 and CDR2: LNHDA and SQIVND (reference sequence). Trimming removed 9 bases from V and 5 bases from J; junction bases left unmatched: 8. The CDR3 is made up of 14 amino acids. The CDR3 DNA sequence: TGTGCCAGCCTGACGGGGGACAGGGGGACTGAAGCTTTCTTT. It encodes CASLTGDRGTEAFF.

The chain links TRBV27 to TRBJ2-3; 12 nucleotides line up with TRBD1. V dropped 6 bases and J dropped 4; count of bases not matched to a gene: 8. Germline assignment: CDR1 MNHEY and CDR2 SMNVEV (reference sequence). This CDR3 spans 16 amino acids. The chain's CDR3 is CASRAEGTGGPDTQYF. The CDR3 nucleotides read TGTGCCAGCAGAGCCGAAGGGACAGGGGGCCCAGATACGCAGTATTTT.

DNA of the CDR3: TGTGCCAGCTCCCAGTCGACAGGGGCCGGCACTGAAGCTTTCTTT. This codes for CASSQSTGAGTEAFF. The genes are TRBV18 and TRBJ1-1; the match to TRBD1 covers 8 bases. Germline assignment: CDR1 KGHSH and CDR2 LQKENI. The CDR3 sequence is 15 residues long. J lost 4 bases, V lost 6 bases, and 10 bases had no gene match.

The V call is TRBV11-2, the J call TRBJ2-1; D gene uncertain. Trimming stripped 6 bases from V and 8 bases from J, with 17 bases between. The CDR3 runs to 14 residues. Per the germline V gene, CDR1 is SGHAT and CDR2 is FQNNGV. The DNA of the CDR3 is TGTGCCAGCAGAGGGTATACGCACAGTGATGAGCAGTTCTTC. It translates to CASRGYTHSDEQFF.

This clone came up once. The chain carries TRBV9 and TRBJ2-7, with D maybe TRBD2 (6 bases). This CDR3 contains 15 residues. The V gene's germline CDR1 is SGDLS and CDR2 YYNGEE. The V gene lost 0 bases and the J gene lost 5 bases, with 15 bases spanning the gap. The DNA for the CDR3 is TGTGCCAGCAGCGTAGCCGGGAGTCATTCTAACGAGCAGTACTTC. Translation: CASSVAGSHSNEQYF.

V and J are TRBV5-6 and TRBJ2-3; D may be TRBD1 or TRBD2 (6 bases each). Germline lookup yields CDR1 SGHDT and CDR2 YYEEEE. The CDR3 loop spans 16 amino acids. V was cut by 1 base and J by 7 bases, with 19 bases left in between. The CDR3 bases are TGTGCCAGCAGCTTGAATGGGGGGCCTAGCCAATATACGCAGTATTTT. Amino acid sequence: CASSLNGGPSQYTQYF.

This clone has just a few counts. This chain's CDR3 is CASSSGQASHEQYF. The DNA for the CDR3 is TGTGCCAGCAGTTCCGGACAGGCCAGTCACGAGCAGTACTTC. This chain links TRBV28 with TRBJ2-7; 7 bases map to TRBD1. The J segment lost 5 bases and the V segment lost 4 bases, leaving 8 bases of the junction unmatched. The CDR3 contains 14 residues. Germline V lookup: CDR1 MDHEN, CDR2 SYDVKM.

This chain connects TRBV29-1 to TRBJ1-2; a possible D gene is TRBD1 (6 bases). This CDR3 has 13 amino acids. CDR1 and CDR2 (germline): SQVTM, ANQGSEA. V lost 4 bases to trimming and J lost 1 base, with 10 bases between them. CDR3: CSVGDTHNYGYTF. The CDR3 DNA follows: TGCAGCGTTGGGGACACCCATAACTATGGCTACACCTTC.

The V and J genes are TRBV28 and TRBJ1-3, with D possibly matching TRBD1 (5 bases). This CDR3 is built from 14 residues. CDR1 and CDR2 (germline): MDHEN, SYDVKM. The ends were cut back, 7 bases at V and 0 bases at J, with 10 bases in the middle. CDR3 sequence (DNA): TGTGCCAGCACTCCCGGGGGCTCTGGAAACACCATATATTTT. The encoded protein is CASTPGGSGNTIYF. The whole variable domain, remainder taken from reference TRBV28 and TRBJ1-3, is DVKVTQSSRYLVKRTGEKVFLECVQDMDHENMFWYRQDPGLGLRLIYFSYDVKMKEKGDIPEGYSVSREKKERFSLILESASTNQTSMYLCASTPGGSGNTIYFGEGSWLTVV.

The chain recombines TRBV7-9 with TRBJ2-7; TRBD2 is a possible D gene (5 bases). CDR3 length equals 13 residues. Germline loops: CDR1 SEHNR, CDR2 FQNEAQ (reference sequence). The V end was cut by 3 bases, the J end by 7 bases, with 13 bases between. The DNA for the CDR3 is TGTGCCAGCAGCTTCCAGGCCCCGGGGGAGCAGTACTTC. Its translation: CASSFQAPGEQYF.

Points on this clone: At one end, the junction sequence differs from germline, possibly due to a read error. The chain joins TRBV19 to TRBJ2-5, with 7 bases fitting TRBD1. Germline V gene lookup returns CDR1 LNHDA and CDR2 SQIVND (reference sequence). The CDR3 runs to 14 residues. As DNA, the CDR3 is TGTGCCAGTAGTCTAGACAGGGAGCAAGAGACCCAGTACTTC. As protein: CASSLDREQETQYF.

This clone was recorded many times. The chain links TRBV2 to TRBJ1-5, with 8 bases aligning to TRBD1. After removal of 4 bases from V and 6 bases from J, the junction contained 11 bases not matched to a gene. This CDR3 has 16 amino acids. Germline CDR1 and CDR2: SNHLY and FYNNEI. CDR3 protein: CASSAFGQGEGQPQHF. In nucleotides, the CDR3 is TGTGCCAGCAGTGCCTTCGGACAGGGTGAGGGTCAGCCCCAGCATTTT.

This clone was found a few times. V usage is TRBV2 and J usage is TRBJ1-1; D is undetermined. Germline CDR1 SNHLY, CDR2 FYNNEI. With 4 bases removed from V and 2 bases from J, the gap between germline ends came to 5 bases. The CDR3 is made up of 12 amino acids. CDR3 loop: CASSGYNTEAFF. CDR3 sequence (DNA): TGTGCCAGCAGTGGGTATAACACTGAAGCTTTCTTT.